These 10 T cell receptor beta chains originate from one sample sequenced in a study of blood T cell repertoires in COVID-19. Repertoires were generated with immunoSEQ multiplex PCR, while TCRdb's copy carries only in-frame clones and drops some. This sample carries roughly 340,000 clones, 85% to 90% of them seen once, and the ten largest clones take about 6%. Sequenced material: peripheral blood. These receptors were collected from a woman between 50 and 59 years old with COVID-19, enrolled during active disease.

As concerns this clone: Mismatch with germline at one junction end may stem from a read error. V is TRBV7-9 and J is TRBJ2-2; 9 bases map to TRBD1. This CDR3 contains 18 residues. Per the germline V gene, CDR1 is SEHNR and CDR2 is FQNEAQ (reference sequence). CDR3 protein: CASTLPGQGLANTGELFF. The CDR3 DNA sequence: TGTGCCAGCACCTTACCGGGACAGGGTCTCGCGAACACCGGGGAGCTGTTTTTT.

The V call is TRBV15, the J call TRBJ2-7; D is ambiguous. The germline V gene encodes CDR1 LNHNV and CDR2 YYDKDF (reference sequence). CDR3 size: 14 residues. V was cut by 0 bases and J by 1 base, with 7 bases left in between. CDR3 region: CATSRDTGSYEQYF. In DNA form, the CDR3 reads TGTGCCACCAGCAGAGATACTGGTTCCTACGAGCAGTACTTC.

The chain recombines TRBV7-3 with TRBJ2-4; a possible D gene is TRBD2 (6 bases). V was trimmed by 5 bases and J by 12 bases, leaving 17 bases between them. CDR1 is SGHTA and CDR2 is FQGTGA in the germline V gene. The CDR3 sequence is 13 residues long. The CDR3 here is CASSQTGTQAQYF. CDR3 coding DNA: TGTGCCAGCAGCCAGACCGGGACTCAGGCTCAGTACTTC.

The chain combines TRBV9 with TRBJ2-7; D is ambiguous. Trimming cost V 4 bases and J 5 bases, with 7 bases left between them. The CDR3 contains 11 residues. Germline lookup yields CDR1 SGDLS and CDR2 YYNGEE. CDR3 protein: CASSSPDEQYF. The CDR3 DNA sequence: TGTGCCAGCAGCTCCCCCGACGAGCAGTACTTC.

This clone occurred a few times. The rearrangement uses TRBV14 and TRBJ1-2; 12 nucleotides align to TRBD1. Germline CDR1 is SGHDN and CDR2 is FVKESK. V shed 4 bases and J 8 bases; nucleotides not matched to a gene: 14. The CDR3 consists of 17 residues. As DNA, the CDR3 is TGTGCCAGCAGCCGGGTGGCCGGGACAGGGGGCTCTGGCGGCTACACCTTC. Translation gives CASSRVAGTGGSGGYTF.

This clone occurred a few times. The genes are TRBV13 and TRBJ2-2, with 9 bases aligning to TRBD2. The CDR3 runs to 18 residues. The trim removed 5 bases at V and 4 bases at J, leaving 14 bases unmatched. Germline values: CDR1 PRHDT, CDR2 FYEKMQ (reference sequence). The CDR3, as DNA: TGTGCCAGCAGCCTACTGGTTAGCGGGAGAGGCCTCACCGGGGAGCTGTTTTTT. Its translation: CASSLLVSGRGLTGELFF. The full variable domain, in which reference TRBV13 and TRBJ2-2 provide the parts outside the CDR3, is AAGVIQSPRHLIKEKRETATLKCYPIPRHDTVYWYQQGPGQDPQFLISFYEKMQSDKGSIPDRFSAQQFSDYHSELNMSSLELGDSALYFCASSLLVSGRGLTGELFFGEGSRLTVL.

This chain uses TRBV30 with TRBJ2-7; no reliable D call. Trimming cost V 0 bases and J 1 base, with 7 bases left between them. Germline CDR1 is GTSNPN and CDR2 is SVGIG (reference sequence). This CDR3 is built from 13 residues. Here the CDR3 reads CAWSVETSYEQYF. DNA for the CDR3: TGTGCCTGGAGTGTGGAGACGTCCTACGAGCAGTACTTC.

This clone was recorded a few times. This sequence joins TRBV27 and TRBJ2-7; 8 nucleotides align to TRBD2. Germline V gene data show CDR1 as MNHEY and CDR2 as SMNVEV (reference sequence). The ends lost 6 bases at V and 1 base at J; junction bases unmatched: 11. CDR3 length equals 16 residues. CDR3 residues: CASRSPSSGSSYEQYF. CDR3 nucleotides: TGTGCCAGCAGGAGCCCCTCAAGCGGGAGTTCCTACGAGCAGTACTTC.

This clone was seen once. The rearrangement joins TRBV11-3 to TRBJ1-1, with 7 bases aligning to TRBD1. Per the germline V gene, CDR1 is SGHNT and CDR2 is YENEEA. The CDR3 contains 14 residues. V gave up 5 bases and J gave up 0 bases; unmatched junction bases: 3. For the CDR3, the DNA is TGTGCCAGCAGCCAAACAGGGGTGAACACTGAAGCTTTCTTT. This sequence encodes CASSQTGVNTEAFF.

V is TRBV7-2 and J is TRBJ1-2, with a tentative D call TRBD1 (6 bases). Trimming cost V 5 bases and J 3 bases, with 13 bases left between them. Per the germline V gene, CDR1 is SGHTA and CDR2 is FQGNSA. There are 14 residues in the CDR3. CDR3 in amino acids: CASSLPGHDYGYTF. In nucleotides, the CDR3 is TGTGCCAGCAGCCTTCCGGGACATGACTATGGCTACACCTTC.